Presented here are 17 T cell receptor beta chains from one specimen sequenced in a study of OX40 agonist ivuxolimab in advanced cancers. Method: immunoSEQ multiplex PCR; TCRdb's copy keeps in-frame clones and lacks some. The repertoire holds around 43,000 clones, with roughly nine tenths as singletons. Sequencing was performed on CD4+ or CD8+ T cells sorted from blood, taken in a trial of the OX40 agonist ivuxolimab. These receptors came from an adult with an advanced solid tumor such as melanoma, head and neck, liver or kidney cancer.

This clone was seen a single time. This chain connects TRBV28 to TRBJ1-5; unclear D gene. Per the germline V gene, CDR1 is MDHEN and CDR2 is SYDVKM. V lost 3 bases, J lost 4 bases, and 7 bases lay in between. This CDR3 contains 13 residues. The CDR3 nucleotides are TGTGCCAGCAGTTTTGCGGGGAATCAGCCCCAGCATTTT. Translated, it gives CASSFAGNQPQHF.

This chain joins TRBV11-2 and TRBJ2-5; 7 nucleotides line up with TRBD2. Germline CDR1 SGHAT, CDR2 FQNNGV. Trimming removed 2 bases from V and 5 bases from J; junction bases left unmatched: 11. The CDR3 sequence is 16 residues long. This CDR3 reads CASSLSVGGILETQYF. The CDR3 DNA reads TGTGCCAGCAGCTTATCAGTGGGGGGGATTCTCGAGACCCAGTACTTC. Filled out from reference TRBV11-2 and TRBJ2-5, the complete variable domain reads EAGVAQSPRYKIIEKRQSVAFWCNPISGHATLYWYQQILGQGPKLLIQFQNNGVVDDSQLPKDRFSAERLKGVDSTLKIQPAKLEDSAVYLCASSLSVGGILETQYFGPGTRLLVL.

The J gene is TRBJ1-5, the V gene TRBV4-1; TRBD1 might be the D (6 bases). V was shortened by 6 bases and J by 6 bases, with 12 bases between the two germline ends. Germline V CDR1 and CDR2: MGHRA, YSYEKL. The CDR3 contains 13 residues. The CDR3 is CASSERGSQPQHF. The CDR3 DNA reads TGCGCCAGCAGTGAGAGGGGGTCTCAGCCCCAGCATTTT.

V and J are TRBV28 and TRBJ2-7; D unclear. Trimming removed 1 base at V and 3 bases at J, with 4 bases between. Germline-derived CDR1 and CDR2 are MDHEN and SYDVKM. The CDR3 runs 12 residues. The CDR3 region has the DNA TGTGCCAGCAGTTTATACAGCTACGAGCAGTACTTC. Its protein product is CASSLYSYEQYF.

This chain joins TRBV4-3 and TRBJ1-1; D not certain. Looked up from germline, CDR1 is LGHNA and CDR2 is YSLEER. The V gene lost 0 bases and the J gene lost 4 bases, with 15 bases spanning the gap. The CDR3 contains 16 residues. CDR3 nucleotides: TGCGCCAGCAGCCAAGATTTAGACATCGGGCGCACTGAAGCTTTCTTT. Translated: CASSQDLDIGRTEAFF.

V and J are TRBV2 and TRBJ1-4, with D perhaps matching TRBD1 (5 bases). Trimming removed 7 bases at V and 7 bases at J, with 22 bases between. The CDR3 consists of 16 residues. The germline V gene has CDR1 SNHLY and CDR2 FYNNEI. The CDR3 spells CASKWDREGLGEKLFF. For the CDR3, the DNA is TGTGCCAGCAAATGGGATCGGGAGGGACTAGGTGAAAAACTGTTTTTT. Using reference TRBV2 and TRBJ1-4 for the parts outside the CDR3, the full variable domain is EPEVTQTPSHQVTQMGQEVILRCVPISNHLYFYWYRQILGQKVEFLVSFYNNEISEKSEIFDDQFSVERPDGSNFTLKIRSTKLEDSAMYFCASKWDREGLGEKLFFGSGTQLSVL.

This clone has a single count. The CDR3 here is CAISPGYEQYF. CDR3 nucleotide sequence: TGTGCCATCAGCCCCGGCTACGAGCAGTACTTC. V and J are TRBV10-3 and TRBJ2-7; D unresolved. This CDR3 is 11 amino acids long. Germline-derived CDR1 and CDR2 are ENHRY and SYGVKD. Trimming stripped 6 bases from V and 3 bases from J, with 6 bases between.

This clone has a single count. The CDR3: CASSLGQGYGYTF. Here the CDR3 DNA reads TGTGCCAGCAGCTTAGGGCAGGGCTATGGCTACACCTTC. The genes are TRBV7-3 and TRBJ1-2; a possible D gene is TRBD1 (5 bases). Germline CDR1 and CDR2: SGHTA and FQGTGA. V gave up 2 bases and J gave up 4 bases, with 8 bases separating them. The length of the CDR3 is 13 residues.

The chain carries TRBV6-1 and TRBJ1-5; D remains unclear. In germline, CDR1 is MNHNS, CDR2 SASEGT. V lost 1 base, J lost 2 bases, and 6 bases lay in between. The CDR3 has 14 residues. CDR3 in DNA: TGTGCCAGCAGTGAAGTGGGCGGCAATCAGCCCCAGCATTTT. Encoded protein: CASSEVGGNQPQHF.

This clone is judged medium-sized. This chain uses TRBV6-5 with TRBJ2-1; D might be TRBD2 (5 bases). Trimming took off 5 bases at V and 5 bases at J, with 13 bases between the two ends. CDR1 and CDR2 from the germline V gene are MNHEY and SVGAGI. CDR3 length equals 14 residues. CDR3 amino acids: CASSGMGEDNEQFF. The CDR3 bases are TGTGCCAGCAGTGGGATGGGAGAAGACAATGAGCAGTTCTTC.

The CDR3 is CASSQLGSSYNEQFF. CDR3 nucleotides: TGTGCCAGCAGCCAATTAGGTAGCTCCTACAATGAGCAGTTCTTC. The gene calls are TRBV6-1 and TRBJ2-1; D ambiguous. V lost 6 bases and J lost 0, with 12 bases in between. The CDR3 spans 15 residues. Germline V gives CDR1 MNHNS, CDR2 SASEGT.

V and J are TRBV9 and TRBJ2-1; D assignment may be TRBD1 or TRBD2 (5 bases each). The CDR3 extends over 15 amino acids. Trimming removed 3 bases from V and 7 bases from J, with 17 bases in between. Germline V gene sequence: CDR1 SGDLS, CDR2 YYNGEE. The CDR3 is CASSAEGLAGNEQFF. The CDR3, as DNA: TGTGCCAGCAGCGCCGAGGGGCTAGCTGGGAATGAGCAGTTCTTC.

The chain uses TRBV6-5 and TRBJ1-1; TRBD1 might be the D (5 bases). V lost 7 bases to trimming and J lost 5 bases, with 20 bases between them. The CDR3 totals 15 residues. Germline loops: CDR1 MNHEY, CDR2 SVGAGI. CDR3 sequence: CASNTPRGGETEAFF. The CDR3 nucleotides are TGTGCCAGCAATACCCCCCGCGGGGGGGAAACTGAAGCTTTCTTT.

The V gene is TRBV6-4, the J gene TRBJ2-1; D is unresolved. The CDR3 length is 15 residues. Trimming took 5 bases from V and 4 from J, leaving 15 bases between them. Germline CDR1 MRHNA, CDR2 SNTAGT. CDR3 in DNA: TGTGCCAGCAGTCCCCGGCTAACACCTTACAATGAGCAGTTCTTC. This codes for CASSPRLTPYNEQFF.

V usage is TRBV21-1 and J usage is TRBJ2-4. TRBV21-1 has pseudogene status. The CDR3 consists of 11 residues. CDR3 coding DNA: TGTGCCAGCAGCAAAAGGTACATTCAGTACTTC. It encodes CASSKRYIQYF.

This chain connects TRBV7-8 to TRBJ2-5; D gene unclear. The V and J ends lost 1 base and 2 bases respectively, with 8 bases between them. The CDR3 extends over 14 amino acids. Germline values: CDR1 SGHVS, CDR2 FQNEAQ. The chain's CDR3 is CASSLVLVQETQYF. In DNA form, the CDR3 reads TGTGCCAGCAGCTTAGTACTTGTTCAAGAGACCCAGTACTTC.

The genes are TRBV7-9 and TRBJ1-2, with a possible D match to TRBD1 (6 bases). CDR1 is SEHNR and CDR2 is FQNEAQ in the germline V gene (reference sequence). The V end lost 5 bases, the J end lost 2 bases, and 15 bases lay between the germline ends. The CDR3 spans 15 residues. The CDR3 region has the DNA TGTGCCAGCAGCGCGGGTTCAGGGGCCAACTATGGCTACACCTTC. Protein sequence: CASSAGSGANYGYTF.